A few counts support the clone carrying this T cell receptor (beta chain). The antigen is unknown. The record originates from a study of lymphopenia after photon versus proton radiotherapy. The CDR3 runs 13 residues. Trimming stripped 4 bases from V and 5 bases from J, with 8 bases between. Germline CDR1 and CDR2: MDHEN and SYDVKM. The protocol was immunoSEQ multiplex PCR, while the TCRdb copy is restricted to in-frame clones and leaves out a portion. The table lists more than 25,000 clones, 75% to 90% of them singletons. Whole-study findings and limits: Post-nadir diversity loss with photons came from oligoclonal expansion, particularly CD8+ Temra cells. Proton therapy kept repertoires fairly stable, unlike photons, which gained effector/memory cells.

Sequenced here: peripheral blood, sampled from a patient treated with photon-based radiotherapy. This receptor was obtained from a woman aged 50 to 60 with pancreatic cancer. V is TRBV28 and J is TRBJ2-2; D unclear. The CDR3 protein is CASSSGLTGELFF. The CDR3 nucleotides are TGTGCCAGCAGTTCCGGGCTGACCGGGGAGCTGTTTTTT.